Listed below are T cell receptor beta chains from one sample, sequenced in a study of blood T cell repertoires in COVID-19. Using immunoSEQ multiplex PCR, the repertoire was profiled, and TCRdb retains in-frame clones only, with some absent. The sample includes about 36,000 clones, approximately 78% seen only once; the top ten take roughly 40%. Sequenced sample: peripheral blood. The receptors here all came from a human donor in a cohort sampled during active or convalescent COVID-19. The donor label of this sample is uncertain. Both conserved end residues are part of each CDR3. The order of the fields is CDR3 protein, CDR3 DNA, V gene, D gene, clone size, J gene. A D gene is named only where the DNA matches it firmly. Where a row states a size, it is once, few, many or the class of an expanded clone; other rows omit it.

CASSLPGQGVNTEAFF,TGTGCCAGCAGCTTGCCGGGACAGGGGGTAAACACTGAAGCTTTCTTT,TRBV5-4,TRBD1,NA,TRBJ1-1
CASSTGSLGETQYF,TGTGCCAGCAGTACAGGGAGTTTAGGAGAGACCCAGTACTTC,TRBV28,NA,NA,TRBJ2-5
CASSYRGSGANVLTF,TGTGCCAGCTCATACAGGGGATCTGGGGCCAACGTCCTGACTTTC,TRBV25-1,TRBD1,NA,TRBJ2-6
CASSMVTGVSEQYF,TGTGCCAGTAGTATGGTGACAGGGGTGAGCGAGCAGTACTTC,TRBV19,TRBD1,NA,TRBJ2-7
CASSQDRGGEGEKLFF,TGCGCCAGCAGCCAAGATCGAGGGGGGGAGGGTGAAAAACTGTTTTTT,TRBV4-1,NA,NA,TRBJ1-4
CASSLATEFNQPQHF,TGTGCCAGCAGCTTGGCGACAGAATTTAATCAGCCCCAGCATTTT,TRBV5-5,NA,NA,TRBJ1-5
CASNPGLASGEQYF,TGTGCCAGCAACCCGGGACTAGCGTCGGGCGAGCAGTACTTC,TRBV6-2/TRBV6-3,TRBD2,NA,TRBJ2-7
CASSATGNQPQHF,TGTGCCAGCAGCGCGACAGGGAATCAGCCCCAGCATTTT,TRBV9,TRBD1,NA,TRBJ1-5
CASSLSSGRADTQYF,TGCGCCAGCAGCCTTTCTAGCGGGAGGGCAGATACGCAGTATTTT,TRBV4-3,TRBD2,NA,TRBJ2-3
CSALSDGGPGNTIYF,TGCAGCGCCCTCTCCGACGGCGGCCCCGGAAACACCATATATTTT,TRBV29-1,NA,NA,TRBJ1-3
CAWKGGQGRAFF,TGTGCCTGGAAGGGCGGACAGGGACGAGCTTTCTTT,TRBV30,TRBD1,once,TRBJ1-1
CASSLRGIGGYTF,TGTGCCAGCAGCTTACGGGGAATTGGAGGCTACACCTTC,TRBV7-8,NA,NA,TRBJ1-2
CASSLGGLNQPQHF,TGTGCCAGCAGCTTAGGAGGCCTTAATCAGCCCCAGCATTTT,TRBV7-2,NA,NA,TRBJ1-5
CASSGQGDYEQYF,TGTGCCAGCTCCGGGCAGGGGGACTACGAGCAGTACTTC,TRBV12-3/TRBV12-4,TRBD1,NA,TRBJ2-7
CASRTSVHQETQYF,TGTGCCAGCCGGACTAGCGTACATCAAGAGACCCAGTACTTC,TRBV2,TRBD2,once,TRBJ2-5
CASSSTSGVYEQYF,TGCGCCAGCAGCTCGACTAGCGGGGTCTACGAGCAGTACTTC,TRBV5-1,TRBD2,NA,TRBJ2-7
CASSPLQGEKLFF,TGTGCCAGCAGCCCCCTACAGGGGGAAAAACTGTTTTTT,TRBV5-6,TRBD1,NA,TRBJ1-4
CASSFNTGVSTDTQYF,TGTGCCAGCAGTTTTAACACGGGAGTCAGCACAGATACGCAGTATTTT,TRBV27,NA,NA,TRBJ2-3
CASSPTGASYEQYF,TGCGCCAGCAGCCCTACAGGGGCCTCCTACGAGCAGTACTTC,TRBV5-1,TRBD1,NA,TRBJ2-7
CATSDRTSGRNTGELFF,TGTGCCACCAGTGATCGGACTAGCGGGAGAAACACCGGGGAGCTGTTTTTT,TRBV24-1,TRBD2,NA,TRBJ2-2
CASSRGSGRPETQYF,TGTGCCAGCAGCCGGGGTAGCGGGAGGCCAGAGACCCAGTACTTC,TRBV7-2,TRBD2,NA,TRBJ2-5
CASSPGQGGAFF,TGTGCCAGCAGCCCCGGACAGGGAGGAGCTTTCTTT,TRBV13,TRBD1,NA,TRBJ1-1
CATPGGETEAFF,TGTGCCACCCCAGGGGGAGAGACTGAAGCTTTCTTT,TRBV7-9,TRBD1,NA,TRBJ1-1
CASIRTAKNTEAFF,TGTGCCAGTATCCGGACAGCAAAGAACACTGAAGCTTTCTTT,TRBV19,NA,NA,TRBJ1-1
CASSYSSRGNTEAFF,TGTGCCAGCAGTTACTCTAGTCGGGGGAACACTGAAGCTTTCTTT,TRBV6-6,NA,NA,TRBJ1-1
CASSKSQGRGDTQYF,TGTGCCAGCAGCAAATCACAGGGGCGGGGAGATACGCAGTATTTT,TRBV21-1,NA,NA,TRBJ2-3
CASSLSVRETQYF,TGTGCCAGCAGTTTGTCGGTGCGGGAGACCCAGTACTTC,TRBV12-3/TRBV12-4,NA,NA,TRBJ2-5
CASSQGGPSVEKLFF,TGTGCCAGCAGCCAAGGGGGGCCTTCGGTGGAAAAACTGTTTTTT,TRBV4-2,NA,NA,TRBJ1-4
CSVDRGRGTQYF,TGCAGCGTTGACAGGGGGCGGGGGACCCAGTACTTC,TRBV29-1,TRBD1,few,TRBJ2-5
CASSRDRANTEAFF,TGTGCCAGCAGCCGGGACAGGGCAAACACTGAAGCTTTCTTT,TRBV5-6,TRBD1,NA,TRBJ1-1
CASSQLSVAEQYF,TGTGCCAGCAGCCAACTTTCGGTAGCCGAGCAGTACTTC,TRBV7-9,NA,NA,TRBJ2-7
CASSSGTNSRTDTQYF,TGCGCCAGCAGCTCCGGGACTAACTCCCGCACAGATACGCAGTATTTT,TRBV5-1,TRBD2,NA,TRBJ2-3
CATTLRDRDGIQYF,TGTGCCACCACCTTACGCGACAGGGATGGCATTCAGTACTTC,TRBV6-5,TRBD1,NA,TRBJ2-4
CASRDREVRTEAFF,TGTGCCAGCAGGGACCGGGAGGTGAGGACTGAAGCTTTCTTT,TRBV2,NA,once,TRBJ1-1
CASSREFGGYNEQFF,TGTGCCAGCAGTAGGGAGTTCGGAGGATACAATGAGCAGTTCTTC,TRBV6-5,NA,NA,TRBJ2-1
CASSQESTVFGYNEQFF,TGCGCCAGCAGCCAAGAGTCGACTGTTTTCGGGTACAATGAGCAGTTCTTC,TRBV4-3,NA,NA,TRBJ2-1
CASSRSRGTEAFF,TGTGCCAGCAGTCGTTCCCGGGGAACTGAAGCTTTCTTT,TRBV12-3/TRBV12-4,NA,NA,TRBJ1-1
CATSESLSGVPRPQHF,TGTGCCACCAGTGAATCCTTGAGCGGGGTGCCTCGGCCCCAGCATTTT,TRBV24-1,NA,once,TRBJ1-5
CATSVGTGALNEKLFF,TGTGCCACCAGTGTCGGGACAGGGGCGTTAAACGAAAAACTGTTTTTT,TRBV24-1,TRBD1,once,TRBJ1-4
CASSPSSGGTTSKLFF,TGCGCCAGCAGCCCATCAAGTGGGGGGACTACGTCAAAACTGTTTTTT,TRBV5-1,NA,NA,TRBJ1-4
CASSEGRVAEAFF,TGTGCCAGCAGTGAGGGCAGGGTGGCTGAAGCTTTCTTT,TRBV6-1,NA,few,TRBJ1-1
CASSQDILNGEQYF,TGTGCCAGCAGCCAAGATATTTTAAACGGGGAGCAGTACTTC,TRBV4-2,NA,NA,TRBJ2-7